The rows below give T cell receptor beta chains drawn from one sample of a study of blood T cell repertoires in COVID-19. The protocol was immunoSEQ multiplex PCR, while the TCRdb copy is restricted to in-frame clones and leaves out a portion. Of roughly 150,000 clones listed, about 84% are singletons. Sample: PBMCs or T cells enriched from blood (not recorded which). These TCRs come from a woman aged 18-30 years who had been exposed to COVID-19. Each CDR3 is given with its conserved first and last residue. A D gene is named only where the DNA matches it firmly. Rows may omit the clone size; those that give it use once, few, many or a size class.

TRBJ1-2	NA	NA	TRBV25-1	TGTGCCAGCAGTGAGAGACTTTATGGCTACACCTTC	CASSERLYGYTF
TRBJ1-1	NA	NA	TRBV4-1	TGCGCCAGCAGCCTATCGGGGAACACTGAAGCTTTCTTT	CASSLSGNTEAFF
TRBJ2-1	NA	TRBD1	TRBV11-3	TGTGCCAGCAGCAAGGTCGGGACAGTCGACAATGAGCAGTTCTTC	CASSKVGTVDNEQFF
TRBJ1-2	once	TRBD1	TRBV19	TGTGCCGGACGGGACAGGGTTGGCTACACCTTC	CAGRDRVGYTF
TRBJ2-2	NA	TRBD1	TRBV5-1	TGCGCCAGCAGCTTGGGACAGGGGATCGGGGAGCTGTTTTTT	CASSLGQGIGELFF
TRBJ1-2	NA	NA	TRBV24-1	TGTGCCACCAGTGATTCTGTCGGGTTCTCTGGCTACACCTTC	CATSDSVGFSGYTF
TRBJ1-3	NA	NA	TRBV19	TGTGCCAGTAAGGACACCAGCTCTGGAAACACCATATATTTT	CASKDTSSGNTIYF
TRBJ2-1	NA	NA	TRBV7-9	TGTGCCAGCAGCTTAATGGTTACAACACACAATGAGCAGTTCTTC	CASSLMVTTHNEQFF
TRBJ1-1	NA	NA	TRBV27	TGTGCCAGCAGTCAAGGCGGGGCTGGAAACACTGAAGCTTTCTTT	CASSQGGAGNTEAFF
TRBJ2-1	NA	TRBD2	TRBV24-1	TGTGCCACCAGTGATCTCAGCGGGAGGGCCGACAATGAGCAGTTCTTC	CATSDLSGRADNEQFF
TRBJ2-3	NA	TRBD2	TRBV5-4	TGTGCCAGCAGCGCCGGGACTAGCGGGAGGAGAGATACGCAGTATTTT	CASSAGTSGRRDTQYF
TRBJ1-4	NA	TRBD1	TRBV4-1	TGCGCCAGCAGCCAAGAAGAGGGGACAGGGTTTGAAAAACTGTTTTTT	CASSQEEGTGFEKLFF
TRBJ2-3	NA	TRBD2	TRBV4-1	TGCGCCAGCAGCCAAGTGGGGGTCGGGGGACTAGCGGGATCTAGGGATACGCAGTATTTT	CASSQVGVGGLAGSRDTQYF
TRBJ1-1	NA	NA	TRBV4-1	TGCGCCAGCAGCCAAGATTATAGGGGCACTGAAGCTTTCTTT	CASSQDYRGTEAFF
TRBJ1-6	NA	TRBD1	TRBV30	TGTGCCTTGAAAACAAAGGGGGCTGATAATTCACCCCTCCACTTT	CALKTKGADNSPLHF
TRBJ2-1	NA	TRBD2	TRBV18	TGTGCCAGCTCACCAATCACTAGCGGGAATCCGGTCTTC	CASSPITSGNPVF
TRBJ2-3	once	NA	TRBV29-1	TGCAGCGTTGAAGGGTTGGCGGGAACTAGCACAGATACGCAGTATTTT	CSVEGLAGTSTDTQYF
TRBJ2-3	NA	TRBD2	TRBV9	TGTGCCAGCAGCGCCTCCATAGCGGGAGATATAGATACGCAGTATTTT	CASSASIAGDIDTQYF
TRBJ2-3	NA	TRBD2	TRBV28	TGTGCCAGCAGTTTATCGACTAGCGGACGGAATTTT	CASSLSTSGRNF
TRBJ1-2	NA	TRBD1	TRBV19	TGTGCCAGTAGTACACCGACAGGGGGTAACTATGGCTACACCTTC	CASSTPTGGNYGYTF
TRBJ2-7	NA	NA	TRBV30	TGTGCCTCCTCGGGTTTTACCTACGAGCAGTACTTC	CASSGFTYEQYF
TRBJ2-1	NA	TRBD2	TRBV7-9	TGTGCCAGCAGCTCTTTTAGCGGGAGGGCCGGGAATGAGCAGTTCTTC	CASSSFSGRAGNEQFF
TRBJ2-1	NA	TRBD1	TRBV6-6	TGTGCCAGCAGTACCCGGACAGGGGACAATGAGCAGTTCTTC	CASSTRTGDNEQFF
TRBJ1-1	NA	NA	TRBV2	TGTGCCAGCAGTGGGCGGTCGGATGAAGCTTTCTTT	CASSGRSDEAFF
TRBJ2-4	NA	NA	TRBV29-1	TGCAGCCCGCAGCGGCACGAGGCCAAAAACATTCAGTACTTC	CSPQRHEAKNIQYF
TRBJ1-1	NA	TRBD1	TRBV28	TGTGCCACCGACCGCGGGACAGGGGTTTCGAACACTGAAGCTTTCTTT	CATDRGTGVSNTEAFF
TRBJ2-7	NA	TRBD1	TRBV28	TGTGCCAGCAGTCCCCCCGGACAGGGTTTCCACGAGCAGTACTTC	CASSPPGQGFHEQYF
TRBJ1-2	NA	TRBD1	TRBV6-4	TGTGCCAGCAGGGCGGGACAGGGATATGGCTACACCTTC	CASRAGQGYGYTF
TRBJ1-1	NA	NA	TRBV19	TGTGCCAGTAGTTGGACTTCGCGGGGGCTGAACACTGAAGCTTTCTTT	CASSWTSRGLNTEAFF
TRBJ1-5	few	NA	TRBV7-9	TGTGCCAGCAGCTTAGTTCCGATGATGGGGAGGCGCAATCAGCCCCAGCATTTT	CASSLVPMMGRRNQPQHF
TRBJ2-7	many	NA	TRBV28	TGTGCCAGCAGTTCGGGCAGGGGACCCTCCTACGAGCAGTACTTC	CASSSGRGPSYEQYF
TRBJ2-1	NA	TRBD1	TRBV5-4	TGTGCCAGCAGCTCAACTTGGGACAGCGCGAGAGATGAGCAGTTCTTC	CASSSTWDSARDEQFF
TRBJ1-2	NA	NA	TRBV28	TGTGCCAGCAGTTTAACAGACGCTAACTATGGCTACACCTTC	CASSLTDANYGYTF
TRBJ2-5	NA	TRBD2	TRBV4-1	TGCGCCAGCAGCCAAGTGGGAGGGGCTGAGACCCAGTACTTC	CASSQVGGAETQYF
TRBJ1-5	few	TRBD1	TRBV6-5	TGTGCCACCTGGGACAGGGGCACTCTGGGGCCCCAGCATTTT	CATWDRGTLGPQHF
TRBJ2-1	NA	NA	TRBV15	TGTGCCACCAGCAGACGTACTAGCTCCTACAATGAGCAGTTCTTC	CATSRRTSSYNEQFF
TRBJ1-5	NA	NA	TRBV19	TGTGCCACACATCAGGGGTTGAGGGGCAATCAGCCCCAGCATTTT	CATHQGLRGNQPQHF
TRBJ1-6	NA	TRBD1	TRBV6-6	TGTGCCAGCAGTTCGCAGCAGGGGGCTGGTTCACCCCTCCACTTT	CASSSQQGAGSPLHF
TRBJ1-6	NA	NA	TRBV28	TGTGCCAGCACCCGTACACAGAATAATTCACCCCTCCACTTT	CASTRTQNNSPLHF
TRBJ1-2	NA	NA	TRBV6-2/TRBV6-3	TGTGCCAGCAGTTACTCGACAGTCCATGGCTACACCTTC	CASSYSTVHGYTF
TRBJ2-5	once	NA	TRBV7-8	TGTGCCAGCAGCCCTCCAGCTCGACAGCAAGAGACCCAGTACTTC	CASSPPARQQETQYF
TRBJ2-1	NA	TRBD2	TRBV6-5	TGTGCCAGCAGTTATGGAAGCGGGAACGGCTACAATGAGCAGTTCTTC	CASSYGSGNGYNEQFF
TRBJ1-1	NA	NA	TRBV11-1	TGTGCCAGCAGCTTAGGGACAGAAGCTTTCTTT	CASSLGTEAFF
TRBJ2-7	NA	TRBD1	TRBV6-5	TGTGCCAGCATGTGGGGACAGGGGGCAGAGGAGCAGTACTTC	CASMWGQGAEEQYF
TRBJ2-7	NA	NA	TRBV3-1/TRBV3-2	TGTGCCAGCAGCCAAGATGGGGGGGCGCGGTACGAGCAGTACTTC	CASSQDGGARYEQYF
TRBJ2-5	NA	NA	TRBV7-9	TGTGCCAGCAGCCACTACGCCCGTCATGGAGAAGAGACCCAGTACTTC	CASSHYARHGEETQYF
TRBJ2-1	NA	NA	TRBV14	TGTGCCAGCAGCCGACTAGGGTCCTACAATGAGCAGTTCTTC	CASSRLGSYNEQFF
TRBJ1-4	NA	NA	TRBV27	TGTGCCAGCAGTTTATCTCTCGCCGTTGGCGGTGAAAAACTGTTTTTT	CASSLSLAVGGEKLFF
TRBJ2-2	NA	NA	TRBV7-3	TGTGCCAGCAGCATGACTATGACCGGGGAGCTGTTTTTT	CASSMTMTGELFF
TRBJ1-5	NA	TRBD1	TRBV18	TGTGCCAGCTCACAACAGGGGGCAGGTAGCAATCAGCCCCAGCATTTT	CASSQQGAGSNQPQHF